This TCR beta chain was sequenced for a study of blood T cells in healthy people across ages. Study background: Template switching recovered approximately one barcoded beta molecule for every two T cells. Regarding the study as a whole: A strong correlation was found between TCR beta diversity and the percentage of naive T cells. The unsorted PBMCs prevented any conclusive comparison of naive versus antigen-experienced cells.

Isolating PBMCs gave at least 6.5 million of these cells per sample. This clonotype appeared a few times. Its antigen is not known. Between the trimmed V and J ends, which lost 6 bases and 4 bases, there was a span of 13 bases. Germline CDR1 and CDR2: MNHNS and SASEGT. The CDR3 is made up of 13 amino acids. Through a sample-barcoded 5' primer and a J-beta primer mix, a second PCR was run for roughly 6 to 12 cycles. TCRdb reprocessed the 5' RACE reads with MiXCR, giving one entry per CDR3 protein. The table has over 450,000 distinct CDR3 sequences, around 24% seen once. This same sample was also part of a study on T cells of mothers and their children.

Sequencing was performed on blood. This receptor was obtained from a boy between 10 and 17 years old in good health. The genes are TRBV6-1 and TRBJ2-7, with D possibly TRBD2 on 5 matching bases. This chain's CDR3 is CASRVGSGYEQYF. The CDR3 coding sequence is TGTGCCAGCAGGGTGGGCTCGGGATACGAGCAGTACTTC.